The next 30 T cell receptor beta chains were all read from a single sample in a study of blood T cell repertoires in COVID-19. Some clones are missing from TCRdb's copy, which holds only in-frame ones; the method was immunoSEQ multiplex PCR. The sample includes around 250,000 clones, just under 85% of them seen just once. The sequencing sample was made of PBMCs or T cells enriched from blood (not recorded which). The receptor set was obtained from a man in his forties or fifties who had recovered from COVID-19.

The chain links TRBV4-2 to TRBJ2-7; D ambiguous. The germline V and J ends were trimmed by 3 bases and 6 bases, with 9 bases remaining between them. Germline assignment: CDR1 LGHNA and CDR2 YNFKEQ. This CDR3 spans 12 amino acids. This chain's CDR3 is CASSQISGEQYF. DNA of the CDR3: TGTGCCAGCAGCCAGATCTCGGGCGAGCAGTACTTC.

The V call is TRBV2, the J call TRBJ2-1; TRBD1 is a possible D gene (5 bases). The germline V gene has CDR1 SNHLY and CDR2 FYNNEI. Trimming shortened V by 4 bases and J by 2 bases, and 9 bases separated the two germline ends. This CDR3 is built from 14 residues. CDR3 nucleotide sequence: TGTGCCAGCAGTGTTCAGGGCACCTACAATGAGCAGTTCTTC. Amino acid sequence: CASSVQGTYNEQFF.

V usage is TRBV28 and J usage is TRBJ2-2; TRBD2 matches at 11 bases. Per the germline V gene, CDR1 is MDHEN and CDR2 is SYDVKM. The CDR3 runs to 16 residues. V was pared by 6 bases and J by 1 base, with 4 bases of the junction left unmatched. The CDR3 bases are TGTGCCAGCAGCTGGACTAGCGGGTGGAACACCGGGGAGCTGTTTTTT. As protein: CASSWTSGWNTGELFF.

The genes are TRBV28 and TRBJ1-1; D may be TRBD1 (5 bases). In germline, CDR1 is MDHEN, CDR2 SYDVKM. Deletions cut 2 bases from V and 11 bases from J, with 9 bases between. The CDR3 spans 11 residues. The CDR3 coding sequence is TGTGCCAGCAGTTTAACAGGAGCGGCTTTCTTT. This translates into CASSLTGAAFF.

The rearrangement joins TRBV28 to TRBJ1-2; D might be TRBD1 (6 bases). Germline V CDR1 and CDR2: MDHEN, SYDVKM. V was pared by 3 bases and J by 5 bases, with 10 bases between. The CDR3 runs 13 residues. CDR3 loop: CASSFGQLYGYTF. CDR3 nucleotide sequence: TGTGCCAGCAGTTTTGGACAGCTGTATGGCTACACCTTC.

The chain recombines TRBV28 with TRBJ2-1; D not certain. Trimming pared 6 bases from V and 3 bases from J, leaving 15 bases between. CDR3 size: 15 residues. Looked up from germline, CDR1 is MDHEN and CDR2 is SYDVKM. CDR3 amino acids: CASSSHDTYYNEQFF. CDR3 in DNA: TGTGCCAGCAGCTCCCATGACACCTACTACAATGAGCAGTTCTTC.

V gene TRBV5-1 combines with J gene TRBJ1-1; no firm D call. V lost 1 base, J lost 0 bases, and 16 bases lay in between. This CDR3 region has 17 residues. Looked up from germline, CDR1 is SGHRS and CDR2 is YFSETQ. The CDR3 DNA reads TGCGCCAGCAGCTTGCGGGAAAAGACCAAAGTGAACACTGAAGCTTTCTTT. Encoded protein: CASSLREKTKVNTEAFF.

This rearrangement joins TRBV5-6 to TRBJ1-5; 8 bases line up with TRBD1. J gave up 0 bases and V 6 bases, and 11 bases lay outside the gene matches. This CDR3 has 17 residues. Germline V gives CDR1 SGHDT, CDR2 YYEEEE. The CDR3 nucleotides are TGTGCCAGCACCTTACCCCGACAGGGGTATAGCAATCAGCCCCAGCATTTT. This sequence encodes CASTLPRQGYSNQPQHF.

V usage is TRBV19 and J usage is TRBJ2-5; 9 bases match TRBD1. The germline CDR1 and CDR2 sequences are LNHDA and SQIVND (reference sequence). The CDR3 spans 16 residues. V gave up 3 bases and J gave up 2 bases; unmatched junction bases: 7. This chain's CDR3 is CASSISGQGPQETQYF. In DNA, the CDR3 is TGTGCCAGTAGTATCAGTGGACAGGGGCCTCAAGAGACCCAGTACTTC.

The gene calls are TRBV27 and TRBJ1-5, with 7 bases aligning to TRBD1. Germline CDR1 is MNHEY and CDR2 is SMNVEV (reference sequence). The J segment lost 1 base and the V segment lost 8 bases, leaving 5 bases of the junction unmatched. CDR3 size: 14 residues. The CDR3 is CASGGGRSNQPQHF. The CDR3 DNA reads TGTGCCAGCGGAGGGGGCAGGAGCAATCAGCCCCAGCATTTT.

The rearrangement joins TRBV5-1 to TRBJ2-7; possible D gene TRBD2, 5 bases. Germline values: CDR1 SGHRS, CDR2 YFSETQ. V dropped 0 bases and J dropped 6 bases, with 16 bases sitting between them. The CDR3 runs 15 residues. This chain's CDR3 is CASSLASGLQSEQYF. The CDR3 DNA is TGCGCCAGCAGCTTGGCGTCGGGGTTACAAAGCGAGCAGTACTTC.

This clone was counted between two and nine times. The J gene is TRBJ2-7, the V gene TRBV19, with D perhaps TRBD2 (5 bases). Per the germline V gene, CDR1 is LNHDA and CDR2 is SQIVND (reference sequence). V lost 3 bases to trimming and J lost 5 bases, with 11 bases between them. This CDR3 comprises 13 residues. CDR3 amino acids: CASSMRGKDEQYF. The CDR3 DNA reads TGTGCCAGTAGTATGCGAGGGAAGGACGAGCAGTACTTC. Together with reference TRBV19 and TRBJ2-7, the CDR3 gives the full variable domain: DGGITQSPKYLFRKEGQNVTLSCEQNLNHDAMYWYRQDPGQGLRLIYYSQIVNDFQKGDIAEGYSVSREKKESFPLTVTSAQKNPTAFYLCASSMRGKDEQYFGPGTRLTVT.

In its sample, this clone was seen once. This chain connects TRBV15 to TRBJ1-5; unclear D gene. V was cut by 3 bases and J by 7 bases, with 10 bases left in between. The CDR3 has 13 amino acids. Germline CDR1 and CDR2: LNHNV and YYDKDF (reference sequence). The DNA of the CDR3 is TGTGCCACCAGCAGGGTGGAGAAACAGCCCCAGCATTTT. This encodes CATSRVEKQPQHF.

This sequence joins TRBV29-1 and TRBJ2-6; D is perhaps TRBD2 (5 bases). V lost 6 bases and J 4 bases, leaving 13 bases between the germline ends. The CDR3 is 14 residues long. The germline V gene has CDR1 SQVTM and CDR2 ANQGSEA. The CDR3 DNA reads as TGCAGCGTCCAGACCGCGGGCGGGGCCAACGTCCTGACTTTC. Protein: CSVQTAGGANVLTF.

This chain connects TRBV2 to TRBJ1-5, with D possibly matching TRBD1 (6 bases). The V and J ends lost 7 bases and 11 bases respectively, with 15 bases between them. Per germline, CDR1 SNHLY and CDR2 FYNNEI. The CDR3 has 12 amino acids. CDR3 in amino acids: CASTEDSRTQHF. In DNA, the CDR3 is TGTGCCAGCACCGAGGACAGCCGGACCCAGCATTTT. Looking up the rest from reference TRBV2 and TRBJ1-5 gives the full variable domain: EPEVTQTPSHQVTQMGQEVILRCVPISNHLYFYWYRQILGQKVEFLVSFYNNEISEKSEIFDDQFSVERPDGSNFTLKIRSTKLEDSAMYFCASTEDSRTQHFGDGTRLSIL.

This rearrangement joins TRBV2 to TRBJ2-3, with 7 bases fitting TRBD1. The CDR3 spans 14 residues. V lost 4 bases and J lost 3; bases outside the gene matches: 4. CDR1 SNHLY and CDR2 FYNNEI come from the germline V gene. CDR3 loop: CASSGQGGTDTQYF. The CDR3 bases are TGTGCCAGCAGTGGACAGGGTGGAACAGATACGCAGTATTTT. The entire variable domain, with the rest obtained from reference TRBV2 and TRBJ2-3, is as follows: EPEVTQTPSHQVTQMGQEVILRCVPISNHLYFYWYRQILGQKVEFLVSFYNNEISEKSEIFDDQFSVERPDGSNFTLKIRSTKLEDSAMYFCASSGQGGTDTQYFGPGTRLTVL.

The J gene is TRBJ1-1, the V gene TRBV2; TRBD1 might be the D (6 bases). Trimming took off 5 bases at V and 6 bases at J, with 10 bases between the two ends. This CDR3 contains 12 residues. Per germline, CDR1 SNHLY and CDR2 FYNNEI. CDR3 sequence reads: CASSRSGAEAFF. The DNA of the CDR3 is TGTGCCAGCAGTCGGTCAGGGGCTGAAGCTTTCTTT. Filled out from reference TRBV2 and TRBJ1-1, the complete variable domain reads EPEVTQTPSHQVTQMGQEVILRCVPISNHLYFYWYRQILGQKVEFLVSFYNNEISEKSEIFDDQFSVERPDGSNFTLKIRSTKLEDSAMYFCASSRSGAEAFFGQGTRLTVV.

DNA of the CDR3: TGTGCCAGCAGTTATAGGCAGGGCGCTTACGAGCAGTACTTC. Its protein is CASSYRQGAYEQYF. This rearrangement joins TRBV6-2 or TRBV6-3 to TRBJ2-7; the D gene is possibly TRBD1 (5 bases). The CDR3 is 14 amino acids. Trimming removed 3 bases at V and 4 bases at J, with 13 bases between. The V gene's germline CDR1 is MNHEY and CDR2 SVGEGT.

This chain connects TRBV19 to TRBJ1-4; D is unclear. The V gene's germline CDR1 is LNHDA and CDR2 SQIVND (reference sequence). The CDR3 extends over 16 amino acids. The V gene lost 6 bases and the J gene lost 0 bases, with 14 bases spanning the gap. CDR3 sequence reads: CASRDRPEATNEKLFF. CDR3 sequence (DNA): TGTGCCAGTAGGGACCGCCCGGAGGCAACTAATGAAAAACTGTTTTTT.

This clone was recorded once. The chain has TRBV7-3 and TRBJ1-1; the D gene is possibly TRBD1 (5 bases). Trimming left V 5 bases short and J 2 bases short, with 15 bases between. The germline V gene encodes CDR1 SGHTA and CDR2 FQGTGA. This CDR3 spans 15 amino acids. CDR3 in amino acids: CASSQLGGPNTEAFF. The CDR3 nucleotides are TGTGCCAGCAGCCAATTGGGGGGACCAAACACTGAAGCTTTCTTT.

Details on this clone: The same CDR3 is also encoded by other DNA sequences in this sample. The rearrangement uses TRBV4-1 and TRBJ2-1, with 9 positions matching TRBD2. The germline V gene encodes CDR1 MGHRA and CDR2 YSYEKL. This CDR3 contains 16 residues. Trimming cost V 0 bases and J 7 bases; bases outside gene matches: 7. The CDR3 nucleotides read TGCGCCAGCAGCCAAGAGGGGCTAGCGGGGAAGAATGAGCAGTTCTTC. Protein: CASSQEGLAGKNEQFF.

The chain joins TRBV7-9 to TRBJ2-2; maybe TRBD1 (6 bases). CDR1 is SEHNR and CDR2 is FQNEAQ in the germline V gene (reference sequence). Trimming removed 5 bases from V and 5 bases from J, with 18 bases in between. The CDR3 runs 16 residues. The CDR3 DNA sequence: TGTGCCAGCAGCGGCCGAGGACAGTTGTATACCGGGGAGCTGTTTTTT. It specifies CASSGRGQLYTGELFF.

The chain links TRBV30 to TRBJ2-1, with a tentative D call TRBD2 (6 bases). From germline, CDR1 is GTSNPN and CDR2 SVGIG (reference sequence). The CDR3 sequence is 12 residues long. V lost 2 bases to trimming and J lost 5 bases, with 7 bases between them. The CDR3: CAWSRTNNEQFF. The CDR3 DNA reads as TGTGCCTGGAGTAGGACTAACAATGAGCAGTTCTTC.

The chain has TRBV9 and TRBJ1-1; tentative D call: TRBD1 (6 bases). Between the trimmed V and J ends, which lost 5 bases and 8 bases, there was a span of 10 bases. This CDR3 is 11 amino acids long. Germline assignment: CDR1 SGDLS and CDR2 YYNGEE. CDR3: CASSLGQEAFF. CDR3 nucleotides: TGTGCCAGCAGTCTTGGACAGGAAGCTTTCTTT.

The chain links TRBV6-5 to TRBJ1-2, with 7 nucleotides matching TRBD1. V gave up 6 bases and J gave up 5 bases; unmatched junction bases: 6. There are 13 residues in the CDR3. Germline loops: CDR1 MNHEY, CDR2 SVGAGI. CDR3 bases: TGTGCCAGCAGGATACAGGGGCTATATGGCTACACCTTC. Its protein product is CASRIQGLYGYTF.

The V call is TRBV3-1 (or the pseudogene TRBV3-2), the J call TRBJ2-1; 10 bases line up with TRBD2. CDR1 is LGHDT, CDR2 YNNKEL, per germline (reference sequence). V was clipped by 6 bases and J by 2 bases; unmatched bases: 4. The CDR3 totals 15 residues. In DNA form, the CDR3 reads TGTGCCAGCAGACCGCTAGCGGGAGCCTACAATGAGCAGTTCTTC. It yields the protein CASRPLAGAYNEQFF.

The V gene is TRBV28, the J gene TRBJ1-2; perhaps TRBD1 as D (6 bases). From germline, CDR1 is MDHEN and CDR2 SYDVKM. The V and J ends lost 5 bases and 0 bases respectively, with 16 bases between them. The CDR3 covers 16 residues. The CDR3 DNA sequence: TGTGCCAGCAGTGTGACAGGTGGTAGGGCTAACTATGGCTACACCTTC. Translating gives CASSVTGGRANYGYTF.

This chain joins TRBV19 and TRBJ2-2; D possibly corresponds to TRBD2 (6 bases). This CDR3 has 13 residues. The germline V gene has CDR1 LNHDA and CDR2 SQIVND (reference sequence). The V end lost 9 bases, the J end lost 2 bases, and 10 bases lay between the germline ends. CDR3 DNA: TGTGCCAGCTTAGCGGTTAACACCGGGGAGCTGTTTTTT. This encodes CASLAVNTGELFF.

In this sample, this clone turned up a few times. The gene calls are TRBV28 and TRBJ2-7, with 7 bases fitting TRBD1. This CDR3 comprises 13 residues. Germline lookup yields CDR1 MDHEN and CDR2 SYDVKM. Germline trimming cut 5 bases from V and 4 bases from J; bases unmatched to any gene: 5. In nucleotides, the CDR3 is TGTGCCAGCAGTGGGACAGCACAGTACGAGCAGTACTTC. This encodes CASSGTAQYEQYF.

The V and J genes are TRBV6-1 and TRBJ2-7; 9 bases fit TRBD1. The CDR3 runs to 14 residues. CDR1 is MNHNS, CDR2 SASEGT, per germline. After removal of 10 bases from V and 2 bases from J, the junction contained 9 bases not matched to a gene. The CDR3 coding sequence is TGTGCCACCCGAGGGACAGGGCTTACCTACGAGCAGTACTTC. Translation: CATRGTGLTYEQYF.